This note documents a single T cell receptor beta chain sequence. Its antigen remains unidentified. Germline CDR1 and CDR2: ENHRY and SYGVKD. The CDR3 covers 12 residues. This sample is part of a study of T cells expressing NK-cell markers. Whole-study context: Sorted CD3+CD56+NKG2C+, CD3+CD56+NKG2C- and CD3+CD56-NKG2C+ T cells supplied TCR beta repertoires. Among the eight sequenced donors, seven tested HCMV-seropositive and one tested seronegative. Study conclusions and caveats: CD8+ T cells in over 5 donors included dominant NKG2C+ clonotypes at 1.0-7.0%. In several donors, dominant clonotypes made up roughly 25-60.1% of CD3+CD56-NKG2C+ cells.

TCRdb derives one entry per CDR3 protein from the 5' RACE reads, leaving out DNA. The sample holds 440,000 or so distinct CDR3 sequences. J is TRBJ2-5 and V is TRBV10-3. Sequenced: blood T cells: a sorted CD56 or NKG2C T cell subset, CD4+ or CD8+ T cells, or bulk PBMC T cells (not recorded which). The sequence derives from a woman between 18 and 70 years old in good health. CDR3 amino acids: CAISEAGETQYF.